The rows below give T cell receptor beta chains drawn from one sample of a study of blood T cell repertoires in COVID-19. Sequencing used immunoSEQ multiplex PCR; TCRdb keeps in-frame clones, though not all of them. The repertoire holds fewer than 350,000 clones, with about 83% as singletons. The sequenced material came from PBMCs or T cells enriched from blood (not recorded which). These receptors were collected from a woman aged 40 to 49 who had recovered from COVID-19. The CDR3 runs from the conserved cysteine through the conserved F or W. D genes are given only for firm matches. Rows may omit the clone size; those that give it use once, few, many or a size class.

clone_size: NA; d_call: NA; j_call: TRBJ2-7; v_call: TRBV6-2/TRBV6-3; cdr3_aa: CASSYGRIAYHSYEQYF; cdr3_nt: TGTGCCAGCAGTTACGGTCGTATAGCGTACCACTCCTACGAGCAGTACTTC
clone_size: NA; d_call: NA; j_call: TRBJ1-6; v_call: TRBV15; cdr3_aa: CATSSGQVFSAPLHF; cdr3_nt: TGTGCCACCAGCAGCGGACAAGTTTTTTCCGCACCCCTCCACTTT
clone_size: once; d_call: TRBD1; j_call: TRBJ1-6; v_call: TRBV28; cdr3_aa: CASRKTDRGDSPLHF; cdr3_nt: TGTGCCAGCAGAAAAACCGACAGGGGGGATTCACCCCTCCACTTT
clone_size: few; d_call: TRBD1; j_call: TRBJ1-2; v_call: TRBV14; cdr3_aa: CASSQDGQGARGYTF; cdr3_nt: TGTGCCAGCAGCCAAGATGGGCAGGGGGCGCGGGGCTACACCTTC
clone_size: few; d_call: TRBD1; j_call: TRBJ1-2; v_call: TRBV19; cdr3_aa: CASKGQGVVGGYTF; cdr3_nt: TGTGCCAGTAAGGGACAGGGGGTTGTAGGTGGCTACACCTTC
clone_size: NA; d_call: TRBD1; j_call: TRBJ2-5; v_call: TRBV19; cdr3_aa: CASSYNTDRFETQYF; cdr3_nt: TGTGCCAGTAGTTACAATACGGACAGGTTCGAGACCCAGTACTTC
clone_size: NA; d_call: TRBD1; j_call: TRBJ2-7; v_call: TRBV7-2; cdr3_aa: CASRVTGTGSYEQYF; cdr3_nt: TGTGCCAGCAGAGTAACCGGGACAGGGAGCTACGAGCAGTACTTC
clone_size: NA; d_call: TRBD2; j_call: TRBJ2-5; v_call: TRBV5-1; cdr3_aa: CASSLLAGGVETQYF; cdr3_nt: TGCGCCAGCAGCTTATTAGCGGGCGGGGTGGAGACCCAGTACTTC
clone_size: NA; d_call: NA; j_call: TRBJ2-7; v_call: TRBV4-1; cdr3_aa: CASSQPPAATYEQYF; cdr3_nt: TGCGCCAGCAGCCAACCGCCCGCGGCCACCTACGAGCAGTACTTC
clone_size: NA; d_call: NA; j_call: TRBJ1-1; v_call: TRBV12-3/TRBV12-4; cdr3_aa: CAVGVWNTEAFF; cdr3_nt: TGTGCCGTCGGAGTCTGGAACACTGAAGCTTTCTTT
clone_size: NA; d_call: TRBD1; j_call: TRBJ1-1; v_call: TRBV25-1; cdr3_aa: CASSEFGTGVTEAFF; cdr3_nt: TGTGCCAGCAGTGAATTCGGGACAGGGGTGACTGAAGCTTTCTTT
clone_size: once; d_call: NA; j_call: TRBJ1-1; v_call: TRBV9; cdr3_aa: CASSVVRGSLTEAFF; cdr3_nt: TGTGCCAGCAGCGTAGTCCGGGGAAGTCTCACTGAAGCTTTCTTT
clone_size: once; d_call: NA; j_call: TRBJ1-1; v_call: TRBV4-1; cdr3_aa: CASSDTAGTVGTEAFF; cdr3_nt: TGCGCCAGCAGCGACACGGCAGGGACTGTAGGCACTGAAGCTTTCTTT
clone_size: NA; d_call: NA; j_call: TRBJ2-4; v_call: TRBV2; cdr3_aa: CARQPSAGNIQYF; cdr3_nt: TGTGCCAGGCAGCCGTCAGCGGGAAACATTCAGTACTTC
clone_size: NA; d_call: NA; j_call: TRBJ2-2; v_call: TRBV12-3/TRBV12-4; cdr3_aa: CASSPQDTGELFF; cdr3_nt: TGTGCCAGCAGTCCACAGGACACCGGGGAGCTGTTTTTT
clone_size: NA; d_call: NA; j_call: TRBJ2-5; v_call: TRBV2; cdr3_aa: CASRLAVYQETQYF; cdr3_nt: TGTGCCAGCAGACTAGCAGTGTACCAAGAGACCCAGTACTTC
clone_size: NA; d_call: NA; j_call: TRBJ2-1; v_call: TRBV7-2; cdr3_aa: CASSLGRGSYNEQFF; cdr3_nt: TGTGCCAGCAGCTTAGGGCGCGGGTCCTACAATGAGCAGTTCTTC
clone_size: NA; d_call: NA; j_call: TRBJ1-1; v_call: TRBV12-3/TRBV12-4; cdr3_aa: CASSSRNTEAFF; cdr3_nt: TGTGCCAGCAGTTCCAGGAACACTGAAGCTTTCTTT
clone_size: NA; d_call: NA; j_call: TRBJ2-1; v_call: TRBV14; cdr3_aa: CASSQIGRSYNEQFF; cdr3_nt: TGTGCCAGCAGCCAGATCGGGAGATCTTACAATGAGCAGTTCTTC
clone_size: NA; d_call: NA; j_call: TRBJ2-7; v_call: TRBV6-5; cdr3_aa: CASTTQGAISYEQYF; cdr3_nt: TGTGCCAGCACGACGCAGGGCGCCATTTCCTACGAGCAGTACTTC
clone_size: NA; d_call: NA; j_call: TRBJ2-2; v_call: TRBV19; cdr3_aa: CASSPSVAQGEAGELFF; cdr3_nt: TGTGCCAGTAGCCCCTCCGTAGCACAGGGTGAGGCCGGGGAGCTGTTTTTT
clone_size: NA; d_call: TRBD2; j_call: TRBJ2-1; v_call: TRBV7-9; cdr3_aa: CASSRSGRGILGNEQFF; cdr3_nt: TGTGCCAGCAGCCGTTCTGGGAGGGGTATTTTGGGGAATGAGCAGTTCTTC
clone_size: NA; d_call: NA; j_call: TRBJ2-2; v_call: TRBV29-1; cdr3_aa: CSVEGGRSTGELFF; cdr3_nt: TGCAGCGTTGAGGGGGGTAGGAGCACCGGGGAGCTGTTTTTT
clone_size: NA; d_call: TRBD1; j_call: TRBJ2-7; v_call: TRBV18; cdr3_aa: CASSPGQYEQYF; cdr3_nt: TGTGCCAGCTCACCGGGACAGTACGAGCAGTACTTC
clone_size: NA; d_call: TRBD2; j_call: TRBJ2-1; v_call: TRBV24-1; cdr3_aa: CATSDSGLAGNEQFF; cdr3_nt: TGTGCCACCAGTGATTCCGGACTAGCGGGGAATGAGCAGTTCTTC
clone_size: NA; d_call: NA; j_call: TRBJ1-6; v_call: TRBV18; cdr3_aa: CASSPARGGSPLHF; cdr3_nt: TGTGCCAGCTCACCGGCCAGGGGTGGTTCACCCCTCCACTTT
clone_size: NA; d_call: TRBD1; j_call: TRBJ2-3; v_call: TRBV30; cdr3_aa: CAGQGTDTQYF; cdr3_nt: TGTGCCGGACAGGGCACAGATACGCAGTATTTT
clone_size: NA; d_call: TRBD1; j_call: TRBJ2-5; v_call: TRBV28; cdr3_aa: CASSPLTGGLTETQYF; cdr3_nt: TGTGCCAGCAGTCCCCTCACAGGGGGTTTGACGGAGACCCAGTACTTC
clone_size: NA; d_call: TRBD2; j_call: TRBJ2-1; v_call: TRBV5-4; cdr3_aa: CASSLGRENEQFF; cdr3_nt: TGTGCCAGCAGCTTGGGGCGGGAGAATGAGCAGTTCTTC
clone_size: once; d_call: TRBD1; j_call: TRBJ1-6; v_call: TRBV28; cdr3_aa: CATFRDRLSPLHF; cdr3_nt: TGTGCCACCTTTAGGGACAGACTTTCACCCCTCCACTTT
clone_size: NA; d_call: TRBD2; j_call: TRBJ2-5; v_call: TRBV2; cdr3_aa: CASSAGTSGRAGEETQYF; cdr3_nt: TGTGCCAGCAGTGCCGGGACTAGCGGGAGGGCCGGGGAAGAGACCCAGTACTTC
clone_size: NA; d_call: TRBD1; j_call: TRBJ2-7; v_call: TRBV27; cdr3_aa: CASSGQGRGYEQYF; cdr3_nt: TGTGCCAGCAGCGGACAGGGGCGGGGGTACGAGCAGTACTTC
clone_size: NA; d_call: TRBD2; j_call: TRBJ2-1; v_call: TRBV11-2; cdr3_aa: CASSLEIGTSNEQFF; cdr3_nt: TGTGCCAGCAGCTTAGAAATTGGGACTAGCAATGAGCAGTTCTTC
clone_size: NA; d_call: TRBD1; j_call: TRBJ2-3; v_call: TRBV19; cdr3_aa: CASSYRQGWDTQYF; cdr3_nt: TGTGCCAGTAGTTACCGACAGGGGTGGGATACGCAGTATTTT
clone_size: NA; d_call: TRBD1; j_call: TRBJ2-2; v_call: TRBV7-9; cdr3_aa: CATPRDRGINTGELFF; cdr3_nt: TGTGCCACCCCCCGGGACAGGGGAATAAACACCGGGGAGCTGTTTTTT
clone_size: NA; d_call: TRBD1; j_call: TRBJ2-1; v_call: TRBV30; cdr3_aa: CAWTPWTGNEQFF; cdr3_nt: TGTGCCTGGACCCCATGGACAGGAAATGAGCAGTTCTTC
clone_size: once; d_call: TRBD1; j_call: TRBJ2-7; v_call: TRBV12-5; cdr3_aa: CASGSKGQPGYEQYF; cdr3_nt: TGTGCTAGTGGTTCGAAGGGACAGCCCGGGTACGAGCAGTACTTC
clone_size: NA; d_call: TRBD2; j_call: TRBJ2-7; v_call: TRBV5-1; cdr3_aa: CASSLGLAGGGAYEQYF; cdr3_nt: TGCGCCAGCAGCTTAGGGCTAGCGGGGGGAGGGGCCTACGAGCAGTACTTC
clone_size: NA; d_call: NA; j_call: TRBJ1-4; v_call: TRBV15; cdr3_aa: CATSRTPRRHEKLFF; cdr3_nt: TGTGCCACCAGCAGGACGCCTAGACGGCATGAAAAACTGTTTTTT
clone_size: NA; d_call: NA; j_call: TRBJ1-2; v_call: TRBV28; cdr3_aa: CASSFGGDNYGYTF; cdr3_nt: TGTGCCAGCAGTTTCGGGGGAGATAACTATGGCTACACCTTC
clone_size: NA; d_call: NA; j_call: TRBJ2-7; v_call: TRBV6-2/TRBV6-3; cdr3_aa: CASSRTGLAYEQYF; cdr3_nt: TGTGCCAGCAGCCGTACAGGCCTTGCCTACGAGCAGTACTTC
clone_size: NA; d_call: TRBD2; j_call: TRBJ2-2; v_call: TRBV11-2; cdr3_aa: CASSLGLLAVNTGELFF; cdr3_nt: TGTGCCAGCAGCTTAGGGTTGCTAGCGGTGAACACCGGGGAGCTGTTTTTT
clone_size: NA; d_call: TRBD2; j_call: TRBJ2-7; v_call: TRBV5-1; cdr3_aa: CASSLLGGGVPYEQYF; cdr3_nt: TGCGCCAGCAGCTTACTGGGGGGGGGAGTCCCATACGAGCAGTACTTC
clone_size: NA; d_call: TRBD1; j_call: TRBJ2-7; v_call: TRBV19; cdr3_aa: CASSDRASDEQYF; cdr3_nt: TGTGCCAGTAGTGACAGGGCGTCGGACGAGCAGTACTTC
clone_size: NA; d_call: NA; j_call: TRBJ1-1; v_call: TRBV27; cdr3_aa: CASSFRLAPEAFF; cdr3_nt: TGTGCCAGCAGTTTCCGATTAGCCCCTGAAGCTTTCTTT
clone_size: few; d_call: NA; j_call: TRBJ2-7; v_call: TRBV18; cdr3_aa: CASSPRSGSYEQYF; cdr3_nt: TGTGCCAGCTCACCACGTTCAGGGTCCTACGAGCAGTACTTC
clone_size: NA; d_call: NA; j_call: TRBJ1-5; v_call: TRBV2; cdr3_aa: CASSEQSNQPQHF; cdr3_nt: TGTGCCAGCAGTGAACAGAGCAATCAGCCCCAGCATTTT
clone_size: NA; d_call: TRBD1; j_call: TRBJ2-1; v_call: TRBV5-1; cdr3_aa: CASRSGTGHYNEQFF; cdr3_nt: TGCGCCAGCAGATCCGGGACAGGGCACTACAATGAGCAGTTCTTC
clone_size: NA; d_call: NA; j_call: TRBJ1-5; v_call: TRBV10-1; cdr3_aa: CASSESMVAGTTENQPQHF; cdr3_nt: TGCGCCAGCAGTGAGTCGATGGTTGCAGGAACGACAGAAAATCAGCCCCAGCATTTT
clone_size: once; d_call: NA; j_call: TRBJ2-5; v_call: TRBV11-3; cdr3_aa: CASSLGQTETQYF; cdr3_nt: TGTGCCAGCAGCTTAGGACAAACGGAGACCCAGTACTTC
clone_size: NA; d_call: TRBD1; j_call: TRBJ2-1; v_call: TRBV23-1; cdr3_aa: CASSLLTGGCISYNEQFF; cdr3_nt: TGCGCCAGCAGTCTCCTGACAGGGGGCTGTATTTCCTACAATGAGCAGTTCTTC
clone_size: few; d_call: NA; j_call: TRBJ2-2; v_call: TRBV27; cdr3_aa: CASRRFSGGELFF; cdr3_nt: TGTGCCAGCAGGCGCTTCTCGGGCGGGGAGCTGTTTTTT
clone_size: NA; d_call: NA; j_call: TRBJ1-1; v_call: TRBV18; cdr3_aa: CASSHERSGWGNTEAFF; cdr3_nt: TGTGCCAGCTCCCATGAACGGTCGGGGTGGGGGAACACTGAAGCTTTCTTT
clone_size: NA; d_call: NA; j_call: TRBJ1-5; v_call: TRBV30; cdr3_aa: CAWSVGTYSNQPQHF; cdr3_nt: TGTGCCTGGAGTGTAGGGACTTATAGCAATCAGCCCCAGCATTTT
clone_size: NA; d_call: NA; j_call: TRBJ2-3; v_call: TRBV9; cdr3_aa: CASSIGHRTATDTQYF; cdr3_nt: TGTGCCAGCAGCATAGGCCACCGAACTGCCACAGATACGCAGTATTTT
clone_size: NA; d_call: NA; j_call: TRBJ1-2; v_call: TRBV7-2; cdr3_aa: CASSPSQAGSGYTF; cdr3_nt: TGTGCCAGCAGCCCCAGTCAGGCAGGGTCTGGCTACACCTTC